The 12 T cell receptor beta chains in this list originate from one sample, sequenced in a study of neoadjuvant anti-PD-1 for oral cavity cancer. Data came from immunoSEQ multiplex PCR; TCRdb stores just in-frame clones and leaves some out. The sample yields 13,000 or so clones, around three fifths seen once. The material was tumor tissue, obtained before nivolumab (anti-PD-1) treatment. Receptors originate from a person aged 35 to 85 with oral cavity squamous cell carcinoma.

As for this clone: The sample contains more than one DNA sequence encoding this CDR3. This sequence joins TRBV19 and TRBJ1-2, with no clear D. Per germline, CDR1 LNHDA and CDR2 SQIVND (reference sequence). The CDR3 spans 11 residues. With 5 bases removed from V and 2 bases from J, the gap between germline ends came to 3 bases. CDR3 loop: CASSRNYGYTF. The CDR3 nucleotides are TGTGCCAGTAGTCGCAACTATGGCTACACCTTC.

This clone turned up a few times. The rearrangement uses TRBV10-3 and TRBJ2-7; D unclear. Germline CDR1 and CDR2: ENHRY and SYGVKD. This CDR3 spans 12 amino acids. V lost 3 bases and J 9 bases, leaving 12 bases between the germline ends. The CDR3 sequence is CAISDSDVAQYF. The CDR3 region has the DNA TGTGCCATCAGTGATTCCGACGTTGCGCAGTACTTC.

J is TRBJ2-7 and V is TRBV9, with 9 bases that match TRBD1. The length of the CDR3 is 15 residues. The V segment lost 0 bases and the J segment 2 bases; nucleotides outside the gene matches: 3. From germline, CDR1 is SGDLS and CDR2 YYNGEE. The DNA for the CDR3 is TGTGCCAGCAGCGTAGGAAGGACAGGGGCCTACGAGCAGTACTTC. It translates to CASSVGRTGAYEQYF.

J is TRBJ1-4 and V is TRBV15, with a weak D call TRBD1 (6 bases). Per the germline V gene, CDR1 is LNHNV and CDR2 is YYDKDF (reference sequence). This CDR3 spans 16 amino acids. The V and J ends lost 1 base and 1 base respectively, with 10 bases between them. CDR3 amino acids: CATSRVTQGTNEKLFF. CDR3 coding DNA: TGTGCCACCAGCAGAGTAACACAGGGAACTAATGAAAAACTGTTTTTT.

The chain recombines TRBV19 with TRBJ1-5; D gene unclear. Germline-derived CDR1 and CDR2 are LNHDA and SQIVND (reference sequence). The germline V and J ends were trimmed by 3 bases and 4 bases, with 13 bases remaining between them. CDR3 length: 15 amino acids. CDR3 nucleotide sequence: TGTGCCAGTAGTATGTCATCGACTCCTAATCAGCCCCAGCATTTT. As protein: CASSMSSTPNQPQHF.

The chain recombines TRBV15 with TRBJ1-1; D gene ambiguous. The CDR3 runs 13 residues. Germline loops: CDR1 LNHNV, CDR2 YYDKDF (reference sequence). V was clipped by 7 bases and J by 0 bases, with 9 bases between them. The CDR3 nucleotides are TGTGCCACCAAAGCGGAGGTGAACACTGAAGCTTTCTTT. It codes for CATKAEVNTEAFF. The variable domain in full, with the rest retrieved from reference TRBV15 and TRBJ1-1, is DAMVIQNPRYQVTQFGKPVTLSCSQTLNHNVMYWYQQKSSQAPKLLFHYYDKDFNNEADTPDNFQSRRPNTSFCFLDIRSPGLGDTAMYLCATKAEVNTEAFFGQGTRLTVV.

This sequence joins TRBV27 and TRBJ2-7, with 12 bases aligning to TRBD2. The CDR3 is made up of 16 amino acids. Germline-derived CDR1 and CDR2 are MNHEY and SMNVEV (reference sequence). The J segment lost 5 bases and the V segment lost 6 bases, leaving 11 bases of the junction unmatched. The DNA for the CDR3 is TGTGCCAGCAGCCTATCCCCGACTAGCGGGAGTGACGAGCAGTACTTC. Its protein product is CASSLSPTSGSDEQYF.

The chain recombines TRBV19 with TRBJ2-7; D could derive from TRBD1 or TRBD2 (5 bases each). The CDR3 is 17 amino acids. V was cut by 5 bases and J by 1 base, with 21 bases left in between. Germline V CDR1 and CDR2: LNHDA, SQIVND (reference sequence). CDR3 sequence reads: CASSGLGRDGSSYEQYF. CDR3 in DNA: TGTGCCAGTAGTGGGTTAGGACGGGACGGCAGTTCCTACGAGCAGTACTTC.

This clone was seen more than once but under ten times. The rearrangement links TRBV7-9 to TRBJ2-3; D is undetermined. CDR3 length equals 14 residues. CDR1 SEHNR and CDR2 FQNEAQ come from the germline V gene (reference sequence). The V end lost 4 bases, the J end lost 3 bases, and 11 bases lay between the germline ends. The DNA of the CDR3 is TGTGCCAGCAGCTCTGTAGGAGTGACAGATACGCAGTATTTT. It is translated as CASSSVGVTDTQYF.

The rearrangement links TRBV27 to TRBJ2-2; 7 bases agree with TRBD2. The V and J ends lost 5 bases and 0 bases, in that order; junction bases with no gene match: 6. The germline CDR1 and CDR2 sequences are MNHEY and SMNVEV (reference sequence). This CDR3 comprises 16 residues. The CDR3 sequence is CASSAPLAANTGELFF. DNA of the CDR3: TGTGCCAGCAGTGCACCCCTAGCGGCGAACACCGGGGAGCTGTTTTTT.

This sequence joins TRBV5-4 and TRBJ2-1, with 7 bases aligning to TRBD1. Trimming cost V 2 bases and J 5 bases; bases outside gene matches: 13. CDR3 length: 17 amino acids. Germline V gives CDR1 SGHNT, CDR2 YYREEE (reference sequence). CDR3: CASSFLLTGVGHNEQFF. The CDR3 nucleotides are TGTGCCAGCAGCTTCCTGCTTACAGGGGTGGGGCACAATGAGCAGTTCTTC. Full variable domain (outside the CDR3, taken from reference TRBV5-4 and TRBJ2-1): ETGVTQSPTHLIKTRGQQVTLRCSSQSGHNTVSWYQQALGQGPQFIFQYYREEENGRGNFPPRFSGLQFPNYSSELNVNALELDDSALYLCASSFLLTGVGHNEQFFGPGTRLTVL.

The table lists this clone with a few counts. The rearrangement links TRBV27 to TRBJ2-3, with a tentative D call TRBD1 (5 bases). The CDR3 has 14 amino acids. Germline V gene lookup returns CDR1 MNHEY and CDR2 SMNVEV (reference sequence). Trimming pared 4 bases from V and 6 bases from J, leaving 14 bases between. The CDR3 DNA reads as TGTGCCAGCAGTTCCCAGGGTAATACGGATACGCAGTATTTT. Protein product: CASSSQGNTDTQYF.